The TCR beta chain under discussion was sequenced for a study of STAT5B mutations in CD4+ large granular lymphocyte leukemia. General study findings and limits: Compared with healthy controls (2/35), patient top clones favored TRBV06 (8/27).

Of note for this clone: Its antigen is currently unknown.

Per the authors' pipeline: Lowest detectable productive clonotype frequency was 2.59 x 10-5. Some clones are missing from TCRdb's copy, which holds only in-frame ones; the method was immunoSEQ multiplex PCR. V and J calls and clone size are given by that table; D and trimming were obtained from the DNA. The sample has about 35,000 clones, around 67% seen once. The CDR3 consists of 11 residues. Between the trimmed V and J ends, which lost 6 bases and 14 bases, there was a span of 17 bases. Germline V gene lookup returns CDR1 DFQATT and CDR2 SNEGSKA (reference sequence). Sequencing was done on a sample of CD4+ T cells from blood buffy coats. This chain connects TRBV20-1 to TRBJ2-1; D perhaps matches TRBD2 (5 bases). This TCR derives from a human donor in good health. The CDR3 DNA follows: TGCAGTGCCCCGGATGAGGGTCACAAGTTCTTC. Translated: CSAPDEGHKFF.